This T cell receptor beta chain was observed in a study of T cell repertoires in cytomegalovirus infection. Findings of the study overall: HLA-C-restricted CMV clonotypes gave the most frequent clonotype in two of eight donors.

TCRdb re-analysed the reads in MiXCR, keeping a single row per CDR3 protein. Among roughly 230,000 distinct CDR3 sequences, 5% to 8.5% were seen once, and the ten largest hold under 7%. The CDR3 totals 12 residues. Unmatched junction bases numbered 1, after V lost 8 bases and J lost 1 base. CDR1 SNHLY and CDR2 FYNNEI come from the germline V gene. The sample holds many counts of this clonotype. Its cognate antigen is unknown. The TCR was taken from a human donor in good health (CMV status not recorded). Some clones in this sample may be carry-over from other donors' samples. Specimen: PBMCs. The chain links TRBV2 to TRBJ2-5; 7 bases align to TRBD1. CDR3 DNA sequence: TGTGCCAGCGGGACAGTCCAAGAGACCCAGTACTTC. As protein: CASGTVQETQYF.